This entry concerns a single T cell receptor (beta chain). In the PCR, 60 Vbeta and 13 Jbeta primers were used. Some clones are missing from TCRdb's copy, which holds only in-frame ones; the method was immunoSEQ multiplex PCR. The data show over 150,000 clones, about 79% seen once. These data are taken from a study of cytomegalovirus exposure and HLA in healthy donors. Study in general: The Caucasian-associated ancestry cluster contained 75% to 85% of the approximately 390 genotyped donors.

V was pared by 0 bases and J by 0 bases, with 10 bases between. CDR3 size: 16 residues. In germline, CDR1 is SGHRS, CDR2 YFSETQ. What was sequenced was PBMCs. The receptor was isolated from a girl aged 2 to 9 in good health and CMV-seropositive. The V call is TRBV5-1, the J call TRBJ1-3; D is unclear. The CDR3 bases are TGCGCCAGCAGCTTGGATGGGCCCAACTCTGGAAACACCATATATTTT. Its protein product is CASSLDGPNSGNTIYF.